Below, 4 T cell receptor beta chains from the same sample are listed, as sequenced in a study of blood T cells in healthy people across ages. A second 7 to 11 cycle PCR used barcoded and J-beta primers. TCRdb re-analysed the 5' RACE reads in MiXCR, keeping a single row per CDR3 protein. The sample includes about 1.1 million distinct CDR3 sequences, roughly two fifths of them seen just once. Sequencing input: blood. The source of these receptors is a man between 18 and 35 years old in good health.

The chain's CDR3 is CSVVWEGSNQPQHF. The CDR3 DNA is TGCAGCGTCGTCTGGGAGGGGTCCAATCAGCCCCAGCATTTT. This chain links TRBV29-1 with TRBJ1-5, with TRBD1 as a possible D gene (5 bases). The V and J ends lost 6 bases and 3 bases respectively, with 15 bases between them. This CDR3 contains 14 residues. Germline V CDR1 and CDR2: SQVTM, ANQGSEA.

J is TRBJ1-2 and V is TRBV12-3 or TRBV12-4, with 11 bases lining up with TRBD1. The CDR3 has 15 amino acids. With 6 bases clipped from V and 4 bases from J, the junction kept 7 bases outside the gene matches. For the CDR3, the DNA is TGTGCCAGCAGCCAAGGGACAGGGGGAACCTATGGCTACACCTTC. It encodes CASSQGTGGTYGYTF.

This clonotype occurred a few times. In nucleotides, the CDR3 is TGTGCCAGCAGTTTAGGGGGGGTCCCCTACGAGCAGTACTTC. It is translated as CASSLGGVPYEQYF. This chain connects TRBV27 to TRBJ2-7, with TRBD2 matching 7 bases. With 2 bases clipped from V and 2 bases from J, the junction kept 3 bases outside the gene matches. Germline V gene data show CDR1 as MNHEY and CDR2 as SMNVEV (reference sequence). This CDR3 spans 14 amino acids.

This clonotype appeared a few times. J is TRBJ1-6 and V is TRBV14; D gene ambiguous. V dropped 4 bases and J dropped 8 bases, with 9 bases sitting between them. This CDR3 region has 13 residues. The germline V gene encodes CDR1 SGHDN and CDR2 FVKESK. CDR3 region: CASSRNEDSPLHF. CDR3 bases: TGTGCCAGCAGCCGTAACGAGGATTCACCCCTCCACTTT.